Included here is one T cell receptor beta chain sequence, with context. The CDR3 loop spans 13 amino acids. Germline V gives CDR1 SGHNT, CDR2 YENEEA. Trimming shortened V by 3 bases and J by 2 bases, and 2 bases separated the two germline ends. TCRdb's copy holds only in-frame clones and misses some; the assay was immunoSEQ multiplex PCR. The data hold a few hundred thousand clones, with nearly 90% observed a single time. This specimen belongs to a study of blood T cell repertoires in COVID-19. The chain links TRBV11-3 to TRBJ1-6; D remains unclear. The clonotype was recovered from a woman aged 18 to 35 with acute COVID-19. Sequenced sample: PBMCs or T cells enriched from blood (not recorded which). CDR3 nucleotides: TGTGCCAGCAGCTTTACCTATAATTCACCCCTCCACTTT. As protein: CASSFTYNSPLHF.